This TCR beta chain was identified during a study of OX40 agonist ivuxolimab in advanced cancers. As concerns this clone: Its target is unknown.

Points from the study as a whole: Antigen targets of the expanded peripheral T cells went undetermined. There was clonal expansion of CD4+ and CD8+ blood T cells by week 6 at 0.1 to 3.0 mg/kg.

Some clones are missing from TCRdb's copy, which holds only in-frame ones; the method was immunoSEQ multiplex PCR. This table holds some 60,000 clones, about 90% found once. The CDR3 sequence is 11 residues long. Germline V gene data show CDR1 as SQVTM and CDR2 as ANQGSEA. Trimming took 5 bases from V and 3 from J, leaving 8 bases between them. The V and J genes are TRBV29-1 and TRBJ2-7; no firm D call. The clonotype comes from an adult with an advanced solid tumor such as melanoma, head and neck, liver or kidney cancer. Sequenced material: CD4+ or CD8+ T cells sorted from blood, taken in a trial of the OX40 agonist ivuxolimab. CDR3 bases: TGCAGCGTTATCTTACTCTACGAGCAGTACTTC. Its translation is CSVILLYEQYF.